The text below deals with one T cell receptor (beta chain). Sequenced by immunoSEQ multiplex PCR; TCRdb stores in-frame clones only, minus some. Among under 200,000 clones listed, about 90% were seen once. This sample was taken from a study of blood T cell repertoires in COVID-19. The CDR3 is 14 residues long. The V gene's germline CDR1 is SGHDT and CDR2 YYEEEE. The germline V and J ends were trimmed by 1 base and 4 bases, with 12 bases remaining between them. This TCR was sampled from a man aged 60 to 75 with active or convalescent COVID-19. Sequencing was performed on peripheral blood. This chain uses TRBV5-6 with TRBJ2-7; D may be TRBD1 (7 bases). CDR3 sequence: CASSLRQGGYEQYF. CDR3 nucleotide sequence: TGTGCCAGCAGCTTGCGTCAGGGGGGATACGAGCAGTACTTC.